This entry lists 28 T cell receptor beta chains sequenced from one sample in a study of Ad26.COV2.S vaccination and SARS-CoV-2 variants. Treatment of the sample: 19 received Ad26.COV2.S at low or high dose, single or two shots; about 5 received placebo; per-sample allocation not given. Day 63 following the first vaccine or placebo injection was when the samples were taken. TCRdb keeps only in-frame clones here, not all; method: immunoSEQ multiplex PCR. The repertoire holds some 480,000 clones, with roughly 87% as singletons. The source material was peripheral blood, sampled in a trial of Ad26.COV2.S vaccine versus placebo. These receptors were obtained from a person between 18 and 65 years old who received the Ad26.COV2.S COVID-19 vaccine or a placebo.

This clone occurred a few times. The J gene is TRBJ1-2, the V gene TRBV6-2 or TRBV6-3; TRBD1 is a possible D gene (5 bases). The V end was cut by 6 bases, the J end by 4 bases, with 18 bases between. Germline CDR1 MNHEY, CDR2 SVGEGT. The length of the CDR3 is 15 residues. In nucleotides, the CDR3 is TGTGCCAGCAGCTATACCCACGGGGCGGGCTATGGCTACACCTTC. The encoded protein is CASSYTHGAGYGYTF.

This sequence joins TRBV2 and TRBJ1-3; maybe TRBD1 (5 bases). Germline CDR1 is SNHLY and CDR2 is FYNNEI. The V end lost 3 bases, the J end lost 2 bases, and 5 bases lay between the germline ends. The length of the CDR3 is 13 residues. This chain's CDR3 is CASSDRAGNTIYF. The CDR3 DNA reads as TGTGCCAGCAGTGACAGGGCTGGAAACACCATATATTTT.

This rearrangement joins TRBV3-1 (or the pseudogene TRBV3-2) to TRBJ2-1; D remains unclear. Germline lookup yields CDR1 LGHDT and CDR2 YNNKEL (reference sequence). The CDR3 runs 12 residues. V lost 4 bases and J 15 bases, leaving 16 bases between the germline ends. The CDR3 DNA sequence: TGTGCCAGCAGCCCCCATAACCGAGCAGCGTTCTTC. It is translated as CASSPHNRAAFF.

The chain employs TRBV9 and TRBJ1-2; perhaps TRBD1 as D (6 bases). The CDR3 runs to 13 residues. Trimming shortened V by 0 bases and J by 4 bases, and 7 bases separated the two germline ends. Germline V lookup: CDR1 SGDLS, CDR2 YYNGEE. CDR3: CASSVETGYGYTF. In nucleotides, the CDR3 is TGTGCCAGCAGCGTAGAGACAGGCTATGGCTACACCTTC.

The CDR3 reads CASSLGTGYQPQHF. The CDR3 DNA is TGTGCCAGCAGCCTCGGGACAGGCTATCAGCCCCAGCATTTT. The chain employs TRBV5-6 and TRBJ1-5; 8 bases map to TRBD1. J was trimmed by 5 bases and V by 4 bases; bases with no gene match: 5. Germline lookup yields CDR1 SGHDT and CDR2 YYEEEE. The CDR3 has 14 residues. Drawing the rest from reference TRBV5-6 and TRBJ1-5, the complete variable domain is DAGVTQSPTHLIKTRGQQVTLRCSPKSGHDTVSWYQQALGQGPQFIFQYYEEEERQRGNFPDRFSGHQFPNYSSELNVNALLLGDSALYLCASSLGTGYQPQHFGDGTRLSIL.

The chain couples TRBV9 to TRBJ1-2; weak D call: TRBD1 (6 bases). V lost 7 bases to trimming and J lost 1 base, with 14 bases between them. The CDR3 has 14 residues. Germline lookup yields CDR1 SGDLS and CDR2 YYNGEE. The chain's CDR3 is CASGRQVVNYGYTF. CDR3 sequence (DNA): TGTGCCAGCGGTCGACAGGTCGTTAACTATGGCTACACCTTC.

This clone was observed at least ten times. This sequence joins TRBV6-6 and TRBJ1-5; D remains ambiguous. Trimming shortened V by 0 bases and J by 4 bases, and 4 bases separated the two germline ends. Germline CDR1 and CDR2: MNHNY and SVGAGI (reference sequence). The CDR3 loop spans 13 amino acids. The CDR3 reads CASSYSMNQPQHF. The CDR3 DNA reads TGTGCCAGCAGTTACTCGATGAATCAGCCCCAGCATTTT.

V and J are TRBV27 and TRBJ1-2; D possibly corresponds to TRBD1 (6 bases). Trimming stripped 4 bases from V and 6 bases from J, with 12 bases between. The CDR3 is made up of 13 amino acids. Germline CDR1 and CDR2: MNHEY and SMNVEV (reference sequence). CDR3 sequence (DNA): TGTGCCAGCAGTTCCAGACAGGCCCATGGCTACACCTTC. Amino acid sequence: CASSSRQAHGYTF.

The V call is TRBV19, the J call TRBJ1-2; a possible D gene is TRBD1 (5 bases). Trimming took off 8 bases at V and 4 bases at J, with 23 bases between the two ends. Germline assignment: CDR1 LNHDA and CDR2 SQIVND (reference sequence). CDR3 length: 16 amino acids. CDR3 nucleotide sequence: TGTGCCAGTGGCGGGCCAGGGCCCTCAAGCAGCTATGGCTACACCTTC. Protein: CASGGPGPSSSYGYTF.

About this clone: The junction and the germline gene differ at one end; a read error may be behind it. The chain uses TRBV28 and TRBJ2-3; 13 bases match TRBD2. Germline CDR1 MDHEN, CDR2 SYDVKM. The CDR3 has 12 residues. CDR3 in amino acids: CASSSGLAGHDF. Here the CDR3 DNA reads TGTGCCAGCAGTTCGGGACTAGCGGGACACGATTTT.

The chain's CDR3 is CASSQDPRNTIYF. In nucleotides, the CDR3 is TGTGCCAGCAGCCAAGATCCGAGAAACACCATATATTTT. The gene calls are TRBV3-1 (or the pseudogene TRBV3-2) and TRBJ1-3; D is unresolved. The CDR3 spans 13 residues. Trimming cost V 0 bases and J 5 bases, with 5 bases left between them. CDR1 and CDR2 (germline): LGHDT, YNNKEL (reference sequence).

V usage is TRBV7-8 and J usage is TRBJ2-1; 9 bases map to TRBD2. The CDR3 length is 16 residues. The junction had 10 bases not matched to a gene; V was cut back by 1 base and J by 9 bases. Germline V gene data show CDR1 as SGHVS and CDR2 as FQNEAQ. Written as DNA, the CDR3 is TGTGCCAGCAGCTTAGTTTTTAGCGGGAGTGGTAGTGAGCAGTTCTTC. Amino acids: CASSLVFSGSGSEQFF.

This clone was seen just once. A far larger clone is one base from this, pointing to a likely read error. This chain uses TRBV3-1 (or the pseudogene TRBV3-2) with TRBJ2-1, with D possibly TRBD2 on 5 matching bases. This CDR3 is built from 12 residues. Trimming pared 1 base from V and 9 bases from J, leaving 7 bases between. The germline CDR1 and CDR2 sequences are LGHDT and YNNKEL (reference sequence). CDR3 DNA: TGTGCCAGCAGCCAAGGTCGGGGTGAGCAGTTCTTC. Protein product: CASSQGRGEQFF.

The rearrangement links TRBV6-2 or TRBV6-3 to TRBJ1-2; D perhaps matches TRBD1 (6 bases). CDR3 length: 13 residues. V lost 2 bases to trimming and J lost 3 bases, with 7 bases between them. CDR1 is MNHEY and CDR2 is SVGEGT in the germline V gene. CDR3: CASSYGGDYGYTF. For the CDR3, the DNA is TGTGCCAGCAGTTACGGGGGCGACTATGGCTACACCTTC.

The gene calls are TRBV2 and TRBJ2-1; 13 bases line up with TRBD2. J gave up 7 bases and V 7 bases, and 7 bases lay outside the gene matches. Germline CDR1 and CDR2: SNHLY and FYNNEI. There are 15 residues in the CDR3. The CDR3 bases are TGTGCCAGCACCCAGGGACTAGCGGGATCTAATGAGCAGTTCTTC. Encoded protein: CASTQGLAGSNEQFF.

The genes are TRBV4-3 and TRBJ2-1; tentative D call: TRBD1 (6 bases). Germline CDR1 is LGHNA and CDR2 is YSLEER. The CDR3 loop spans 13 amino acids. Trimming stripped 4 bases from V and 4 bases from J, with 8 bases between. In nucleotides, the CDR3 is TGCGCCAGCAGCCGGGACATATACAATGAGCAGTTCTTC. It codes for CASSRDIYNEQFF.

In nucleotides, the CDR3 is TGTGCCAGCAGGCAGTGGGGACTAGTCAAAGGGACCCAGTACTTC. As protein: CASRQWGLVKGTQYF. The chain uses TRBV6-5 and TRBJ2-5; 8 bases are a match to TRBD2. Germline V gives CDR1 MNHEY, CDR2 SVGAGI. After removal of 6 bases from V and 7 bases from J, the junction contained 13 bases not matched to a gene. The CDR3 is 15 amino acids.

The chain employs TRBV7-2 and TRBJ1-5; D is unresolved. This CDR3 contains 13 residues. The germline V gene has CDR1 SGHTA and CDR2 FQGNSA. The ends were cut back, 5 bases at V and 4 bases at J, with 9 bases in the middle. CDR3 sequence: CASSADGNQPQHF. The CDR3, as DNA: TGTGCCAGCAGCGCCGACGGGAATCAGCCCCAGCATTTT.

V and J are TRBV14 and TRBJ1-1; no firm D call. The V and J ends lost 1 base and 4 bases respectively, with 10 bases between them. Germline V gene data show CDR1 as SGHDN and CDR2 as FVKESK. The CDR3 sequence is 14 residues long. The CDR3 is CASSQGLEGTEAFF. The CDR3 nucleotides are TGTGCCAGCAGCCAAGGGTTAGAGGGCACTGAAGCTTTCTTT.

V and J are TRBV10-3 and TRBJ1-2; TRBD1 aligns across 10 bases. Per the germline V gene, CDR1 is ENHRY and CDR2 is SYGVKD. Losses at the gene ends were 7 bases for V and 3 bases for J; bases not matched to a gene: 5. This CDR3 is 14 amino acids long. This CDR3 reads CAITDGQGDYGYTF. The DNA of the CDR3 is TGTGCCATCACCGACGGACAGGGGGACTATGGCTACACCTTC.

The gene calls are TRBV7-3 and TRBJ2-7; 8 nucleotides agree with TRBD2. Trimming took 5 bases from V and 2 from J; bases not matched to a gene: 8. The CDR3 extends over 15 amino acids. Germline V CDR1 and CDR2: SGHTA, FQGTGA. CDR3 amino acids: CASSEYVAGTYEQYF. The CDR3 region has the DNA TGTGCCAGCAGCGAATATGTAGCGGGAACCTACGAGCAGTACTTC.

Notes on this clone: One end of the junction fails to match germline, which may point to a read error. This rearrangement joins TRBV18 to TRBJ1-4; D gene ambiguous. CDR3 size: 15 residues. Germline V lookup: CDR1 KGHSH, CDR2 LQKENI. CDR3 protein: CASSTPGPRNEKLFF. CDR3 bases: TGTGCCAGCTCAACACCGGGCCCGAGGAATGAAAAACTGTTTTTT. Together with reference TRBV18 and TRBJ1-4, the CDR3 gives the full variable domain: NAGVMQNPRHLVRRRGQEARLRCSPMKGHSHVYWYRQLPEEGLKFMVYLQKENIIDESGMPKERFSAEFPKEGPSILRIQQVVRGDSAAYFCASSTPGPRNEKLFFGSGTQLSVL.

The chain uses TRBV5-1 and TRBJ1-2, with 7 bases that match TRBD1. The V segment lost 4 bases and the J segment 4 bases; nucleotides outside the gene matches: 13. Per germline, CDR1 SGHRS and CDR2 YFSETQ. The CDR3 spans 16 residues. Here the CDR3 DNA reads TGCGCCAGCAGCCCGGGGTTAGGACAGGAGTCCTATGGCTACACCTTC. Protein sequence: CASSPGLGQESYGYTF.

The V and J genes are TRBV28 and TRBJ2-4; D is ambiguous. Trimming stripped 7 bases from V and 1 base from J, with 14 bases between. The CDR3 runs to 15 residues. CDR1 is MDHEN, CDR2 SYDVKM, per germline. The CDR3 here is CASTHRVAAKNIQYF. The CDR3 nucleotides are TGTGCCAGCACCCACCGGGTGGCGGCCAAAAACATTCAGTACTTC.

The chain employs TRBV27 and TRBJ2-5; tentatively, D is TRBD2 (5 bases). The V gene's germline CDR1 is MNHEY and CDR2 SMNVEV (reference sequence). With 6 bases removed from V and 4 bases from J, the gap between germline ends came to 21 bases. The CDR3 spans 16 residues. CDR3 bases: TGTGCCAGCAGCCCGAACCGAGGGTTCTACTCAGAGACCCAGTACTTC. Amino acid sequence: CASSPNRGFYSETQYF.

This clone has just one count. CDR3 protein: CASSSSDRGRGGYTF. The CDR3, as DNA: TGTGCCAGCAGCTCCTCCGACAGGGGGCGCGGGGGCTACACCTTC. The chain employs TRBV13 and TRBJ1-2; 10 bases are shared with TRBD1. The CDR3 has 15 residues. Losses at the gene ends were 4 bases for V and 8 bases for J; bases not matched to a gene: 10. Germline CDR1 is PRHDT and CDR2 is FYEKMQ (reference sequence).

This clone has just one count. The chain recombines TRBV4-3 with TRBJ2-3; 10 nucleotides line up with TRBD1. Per the germline V gene, CDR1 is LGHNA and CDR2 is YSLEER. The CDR3 is 15 residues long. With V trimmed by 1 base and J by 4 bases, 2 bases remained unmatched. In nucleotides, the CDR3 is TGCGCCAGCAGCCAAGGACAGGGGGCCCCAGATACGCAGTATTTT. This translates into CASSQGQGAPDTQYF.

The chain combines TRBV27 with TRBJ1-2; TRBD1 agrees at 7 bases. CDR3 length: 19 residues. V was pared by 2 bases and J by 3 bases, with 18 bases of the junction left unmatched. CDR1 and CDR2 (germline): MNHEY, SMNVEV (reference sequence). This CDR3 is CASSLNVPPGAGGDYGYTF. CDR3 DNA: TGTGCCAGCAGTTTAAACGTCCCGCCCGGGGCAGGGGGTGACTATGGCTACACCTTC.